The T cell receptor beta chain described here comes from a study of vaccination and CD4 T cells after COVID-19. The wider study: Everyone enrolled got two doses of BNT162b2 or mRNA-1273 vaccine.

Treatment: approximately 9-day PBMC culture with coronavirus spike peptide pools or control peptides (ViraFEST assay). Ahead of the COVID-19 pandemic (2011-2018), the CD4+ T cells of the unexposed donor were collected. The CDR3 runs to 14 residues. V lost 1 base, J lost 1 base, and 8 bases lay in between. The germline V gene has CDR1 DFQATT and CDR2 SNEGSKA (reference sequence). On this clonotype itself: Antigen specificity is unknown.

The Oncomine TCR Beta short-read assay was what sequenced the DNA obtained from cultured CD4+ T cells. TCRdb re-called the PCR reads through MiXCR, storing one row per CDR3 protein. The sample carries 9,000 to 10,000 distinct CDR3 sequences, around a third recorded once. Sequencing used CD4+ T cells from blood, cultured in vitro. The chain recombines TRBV20-1 with TRBJ2-4, with no clear D. The origin of this receptor is a human donor in good health. Written as DNA, the CDR3 is TGCAGTGCTAGAGTGGTAGGGGCCAAAAACATTCAGTACTTC. It translates to CSARVVGAKNIQYF.